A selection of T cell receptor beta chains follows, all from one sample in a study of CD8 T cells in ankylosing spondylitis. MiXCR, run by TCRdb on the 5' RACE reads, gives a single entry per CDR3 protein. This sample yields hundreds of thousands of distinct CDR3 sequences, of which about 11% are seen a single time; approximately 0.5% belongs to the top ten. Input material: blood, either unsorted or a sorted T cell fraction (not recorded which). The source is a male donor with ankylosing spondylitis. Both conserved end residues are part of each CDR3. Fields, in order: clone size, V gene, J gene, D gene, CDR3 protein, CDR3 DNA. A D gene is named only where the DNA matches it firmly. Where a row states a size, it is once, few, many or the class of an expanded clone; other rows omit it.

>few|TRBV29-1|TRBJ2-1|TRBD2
CSVEVAAGGFYNEQFF
TGCAGCGTTGAAGTGGCAGCGGGAGGATTCTACAATGAGCAGTTCTTC
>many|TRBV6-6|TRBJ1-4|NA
CASSPLEKLFF
TGTGCCAGCAGCCCATTGGAAAAACTGTTTTTT
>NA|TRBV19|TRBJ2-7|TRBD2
CASTGLAGDEQYF
TGTGCCAGTACTGGACTAGCGGGAGACGAGCAGTACTTC
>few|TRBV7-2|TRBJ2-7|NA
CASTARREGEQYF
TGTGCCAGCACCGCTCGGAGGGAAGGCGAGCAGTACTTC
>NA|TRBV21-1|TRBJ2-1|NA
CASPSHSYNEQFF
TGTGCCAGCCCCTCCCACTCCTACAATGAGCAGTTCTTC
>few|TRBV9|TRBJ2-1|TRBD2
CASSVLASGSDEQFF
TGTGCCAGCAGCGTACTGGCTAGCGGGAGCGATGAGCAGTTCTTC
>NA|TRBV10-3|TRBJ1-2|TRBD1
CAISAADRRPNYGYTF
TGTGCCATCAGTGCCGCGGACAGGCGCCCTAACTATGGCTACACCTTC
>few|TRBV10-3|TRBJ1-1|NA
CAISDGIEAFF
TGTGCCATCAGTGACGGAATTGAAGCTTTCTTT
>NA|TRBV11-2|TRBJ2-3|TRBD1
CASSLSHRQGSSTDTQYF
TGTGCCAGCAGCTTATCCCACCGACAGGGGTCCAGCACAGATACGCAGTATTTT
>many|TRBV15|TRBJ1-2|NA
CATSRKDAYGYTF
TGTGCCACCAGCAGGAAGGACGCCTATGGCTACACCTTC
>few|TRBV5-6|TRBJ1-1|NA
CASSWGDKAFF
TGTGCCAGCAGCTGGGGAGATAAAGCTTTCTTT
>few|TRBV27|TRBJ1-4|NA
CASSGRDEKLFF
TGTGCCAGCAGTGGCAGAGACGAAAAACTGTTTTTT
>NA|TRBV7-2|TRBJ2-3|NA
CASSLVYRDTQYF
TGTGCCAGCAGCTTAGTCTACCGGGATACGCAGTATTTT
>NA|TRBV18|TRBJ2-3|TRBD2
CASSPVVAGSTDTQYF
TGTGCCAGCTCACCGGTGGTAGCGGGGAGCACAGATACGCAGTATTTT
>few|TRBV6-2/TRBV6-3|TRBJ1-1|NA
CASSYPSSNTEAFF
TGTGCCAGCAGTTACCCGTCCAGCAACACTGAAGCTTTCTTT
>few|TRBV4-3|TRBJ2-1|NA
CASSQGVGRGSYNEQFF
TGCGCCAGCAGCCAGGGAGTAGGTCGCGGGTCCTACAATGAGCAGTTCTTC